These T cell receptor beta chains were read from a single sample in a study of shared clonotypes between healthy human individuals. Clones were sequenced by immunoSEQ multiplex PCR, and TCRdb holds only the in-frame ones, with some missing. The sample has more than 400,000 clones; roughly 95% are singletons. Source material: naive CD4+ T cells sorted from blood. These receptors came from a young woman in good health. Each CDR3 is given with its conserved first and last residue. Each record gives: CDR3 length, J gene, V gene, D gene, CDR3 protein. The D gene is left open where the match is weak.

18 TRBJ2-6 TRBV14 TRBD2 CASSQFSGRASGANVLTF
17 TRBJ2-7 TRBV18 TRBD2 CASSPRTSGSITYEQYF
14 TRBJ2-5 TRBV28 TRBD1 CASRPTGAGETQYF
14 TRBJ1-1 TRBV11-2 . CASSSEPRGAEAFF
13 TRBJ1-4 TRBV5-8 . CASRIWGDEKLFF
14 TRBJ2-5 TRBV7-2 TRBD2 CASNTRLALETQYF
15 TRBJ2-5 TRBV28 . CASRRNGLGEETQYF
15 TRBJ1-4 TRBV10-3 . CAISRDWTENEKLFF
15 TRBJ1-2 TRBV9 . CASSEAPYGDDGYTF
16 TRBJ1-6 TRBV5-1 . CASRSAGSSYNSPLHF
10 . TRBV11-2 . CASSLAEQYF
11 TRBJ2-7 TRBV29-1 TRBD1 CSARGSYEQYF
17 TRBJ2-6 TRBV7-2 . CASSLPRRQSRANVLTF
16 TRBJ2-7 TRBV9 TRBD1 CASSVGQVEGLYEQYF
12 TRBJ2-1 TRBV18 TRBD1 CASSLQGDEQFF
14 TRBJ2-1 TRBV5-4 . CASSFPLGGDEQFF
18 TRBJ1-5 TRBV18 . CASPQRREGSVFYQPQHF
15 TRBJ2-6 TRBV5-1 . CASSLSGAGANVLTF
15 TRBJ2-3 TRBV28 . CASSFGGPSTDTQYF
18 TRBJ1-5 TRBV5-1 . CASSSRLTGRAGNQPQHF
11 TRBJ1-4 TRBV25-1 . CASSEYEKLFF
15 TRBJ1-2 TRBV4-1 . CASSQVGGPDYGYTF
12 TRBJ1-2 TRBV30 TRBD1 CAWSAGQDAYTF
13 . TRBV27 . CATKTRGPYEQYF
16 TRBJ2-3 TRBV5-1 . CASKTGTFLGADTQYF
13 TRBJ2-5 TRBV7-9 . CASSRGVSGEQYF
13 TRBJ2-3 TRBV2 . CASSATGSDTQYF
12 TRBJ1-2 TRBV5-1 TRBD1 CASSAGQGAPTF
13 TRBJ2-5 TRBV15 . CATSRDSGETQYF
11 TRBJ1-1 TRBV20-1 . CVSGENTEAFF
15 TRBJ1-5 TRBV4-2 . CASRESLAGNQPQHF
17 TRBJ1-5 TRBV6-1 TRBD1 CASSGGTGTNSNQPQHF
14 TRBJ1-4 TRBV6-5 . CASSYAGPNEKLFF
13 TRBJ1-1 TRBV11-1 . CASSVRGRTEAFF
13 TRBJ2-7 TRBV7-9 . CASSLSGPYEQYF
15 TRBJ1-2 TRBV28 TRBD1 CASSRHRGRNYGYTF
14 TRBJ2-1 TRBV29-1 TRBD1 CSVEEDRVYNEQFF
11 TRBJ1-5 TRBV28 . CASSLNQPQHF
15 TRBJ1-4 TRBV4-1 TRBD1 CASSQVGTGNEKLFF
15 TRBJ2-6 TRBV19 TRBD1 CASRDRGSGANVLTF
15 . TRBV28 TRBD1 CASSPRDRDIDEQYF